Presented here are 20 T cell receptor beta chains from one specimen sequenced in a study of regulatory T cells in long-lasting Graves disease. Specified time point: persistent/refractory GD, antithyroid drugs over 5 years with positive TRAb. TCR sequences were obtained from RNA taken from PBMCs. The TCR beta library used iRepertoire HTBI primers with Arm-PCR amplification of CDR3. A single record per CDR3 protein comes from TCRdb applying MiXCR to the multiplex PCR reads. The table has some 430,000 distinct CDR3 sequences, 20% to 25% seen once. The starting material was peripheral blood mononuclear cells (PBMCs), obtained when the disease was refractory, from a patient treated with antithyroid drugs. The receptors were gathered from a female donor with Graves disease.

This clonotype was observed at least ten times. The CDR3 bases are TGTGCCAGCAGCTTAGGTAATCAGGGTCAGCCCCAGCATTTT. It codes for CASSLGNQGQPQHF. This chain links TRBV11-2 with TRBJ1-5, with a possible D match to TRBD1 (5 bases). V shed 1 base and J shed 6 bases, with 10 bases lying between them. Germline loops: CDR1 SGHAT, CDR2 FQNNGV. There are 14 residues in the CDR3.

This clonotype was detected many times. V gene TRBV28 combines with J gene TRBJ1-1, with TRBD1 as a possible D gene (6 bases). The CDR3 has 14 residues. CDR1 MDHEN and CDR2 SYDVKM come from the germline V gene. V lost 3 bases to trimming and J lost 3 bases, with 11 bases between them. The CDR3 sequence: CASSLTGADTEAFF. For the CDR3, the DNA is TGTGCCAGCAGTTTGACGGGGGCGGACACTGAAGCTTTCTTT.

In DNA, the CDR3 is TGCAGTGCTAGAGATTATCAGGAAACAACCTATAATTCACCCCTCCACTTT. This encodes CSARDYQETTYNSPLHF. The V and J genes are TRBV20-1 and TRBJ1-6; no reliable D call. Germline CDR1 is DFQATT and CDR2 is SNEGSKA (reference sequence). The V end lost 0 bases, the J end lost 2 bases, and 14 bases lay between the germline ends. CDR3 length equals 17 residues.

This chain connects TRBV28 to TRBJ2-3; 7 positions match TRBD2. Germline CDR1 and CDR2: MDHEN and SYDVKM. V gave up 4 bases and J gave up 5 bases; unmatched junction bases: 3. This CDR3 spans 13 amino acids. CDR3 DNA sequence: TGTGCCAGCAGTTCGCCTAGCGGAGATACGCAGTATTTT. Translated, it gives CASSSPSGDTQYF.

This clonotype was counted only a few times. This chain links TRBV7-2 with TRBJ1-1, with D unresolved. Germline CDR1 SGHTA, CDR2 FQGNSA. This CDR3 has 15 amino acids. V was cut by 1 base and J by 1 base, with 10 bases left in between. The chain's CDR3 is CASSLGGSGNTEAFF. As DNA, the CDR3 is TGTGCCAGCAGCTTAGGGGGAAGCGGGAACACTGAAGCTTTCTTT.

V usage is TRBV19 and J usage is TRBJ2-2, with 8 bases aligning to TRBD1. There are 15 residues in the CDR3. V was clipped by 4 bases and J by 5 bases; unmatched bases: 6. Per the germline V gene, CDR1 is LNHDA and CDR2 is SQIVND (reference sequence). CDR3 nucleotide sequence: TGTGCCAGTAGTACAGACAGGGGTGAAACCGGGGAGCTGTTTTTT. Its protein is CASSTDRGETGELFF.

This clonotype was observed at least ten times. The V call is TRBV11-2, the J call TRBJ1-1; D remains ambiguous. The germline V gene encodes CDR1 SGHAT and CDR2 FQNNGV. The CDR3 loop spans 14 amino acids. V lost 1 base and J lost 3, with 9 bases in between. The CDR3 region has the DNA TGTGCCAGCAGCTTAGTGATGGGATACACTGAAGCTTTCTTT. It codes for CASSLVMGYTEAFF.

The chain carries TRBV5-1 and TRBJ2-7, with 11 bases aligning to TRBD2. Germline lookup yields CDR1 SGHRS and CDR2 YFSETQ. This CDR3 is 14 amino acids long. V was clipped by 0 bases and J by 5 bases; unmatched bases: 1. CDR3 region: CASSLALAGDEQYF. The CDR3 coding sequence is TGCGCCAGCAGCTTGGCACTAGCGGGAGACGAGCAGTACTTC.

This clonotype has a handful of counts. The chain recombines TRBV7-2 with TRBJ1-3; D gene unclear. This CDR3 region has 13 residues. V dropped 8 bases and J dropped 0 bases, with 8 bases sitting between them. Germline values: CDR1 SGHTA, CDR2 FQGNSA. Here the CDR3 DNA reads TGTGCCAGCGGGGTTAACTCTGGAAACACCATATATTTT. Amino acid sequence: CASGVNSGNTIYF.

The rearrangement joins TRBV6-1 to TRBJ2-7, with D maybe TRBD1 (6 bases). The V gene lost 10 bases and the J gene lost 3 bases, with 13 bases spanning the gap. This CDR3 comprises 12 residues. Germline CDR1 and CDR2: MNHNS and SASEGT. This CDR3 reads CATQGPDYEQYF. CDR3 coding DNA: TGTGCCACCCAGGGGCCCGACTACGAGCAGTACTTC.

Only a few counts were recorded for this clonotype. This chain connects TRBV11-3 to TRBJ2-7; TRBD2 aligns across 7 bases. The CDR3 spans 16 residues. Germline CDR1 reads SGHNT; CDR2 reads YENEEA. V shed 4 bases, J shed 4 bases, and the junction held 13 bases outside the gene matches. CDR3 amino acids: CASSSPRVREQYEQYF. CDR3 bases: TGTGCCAGCAGCTCCCCCAGGGTGCGGGAGCAATACGAGCAGTACTTC.

This clonotype appeared many times. This chain connects TRBV12-3 or TRBV12-4 to TRBJ2-7; D uncertain. V lost 5 bases to trimming and J lost 7 bases, with 9 bases between them. The CDR3 consists of 11 residues. CDR3 amino acids: CASSRLGEQYF. As DNA, the CDR3 is TGTGCCAGCAGTAGGCTAGGAGAGCAGTACTTC.

With regard to this clonotype: A read error may be the cause here, since a much bigger clone is one base away. The V call is TRBV11-2, the J call TRBJ2-2; perhaps TRBD2 as D (6 bases). The CDR3 totals 17 residues. Trimming stripped 4 bases from V and 3 bases from J, with 18 bases between. CDR1 is SGHAT, CDR2 FQNNGV, per germline. CDR3 protein: CASSSFSGGAYTGELFF. In nucleotides, the CDR3 is TGTGCCAGCAGCTCGTTCTCCGGGGGAGCCTACACCGGGGAGCTGTTTTTT.

This clonotype was detected only a few times. CDR3 DNA sequence: TGTGCCAGCAGCCCCCTCGGAAATAGCAATCAGCCCCAGCATTTT. Its protein is CASSPLGNSNQPQHF. The genes are TRBV5-5 and TRBJ1-5; unclear D gene. Trimming stripped 4 bases from V and 0 bases from J, with 11 bases between. The CDR3 sequence is 15 residues long. Germline CDR1 is SGHKS and CDR2 is YYEKEE (reference sequence).

Note on this clonotype: Compared with germline, one end of the junction differs, possibly owing to a read error. The rearrangement links TRBV12-3 or TRBV12-4 to TRBJ2-4; D assignment may be TRBD1 or TRBD2 (6 bases each). This CDR3 is 11 amino acids long. The chain's CDR3 is CASSSGGAEDF. CDR3 bases: TGTGCCAGCAGCTCCGGGGGCGCCGAAGACTTC.

This clonotype was seen repeatedly, ten times or more. This chain uses TRBV7-8 with TRBJ1-5; a possible D gene is TRBD1 (6 bases). Germline V gene lookup returns CDR1 SGHVS and CDR2 FQNEAQ. Trimming took off 1 base at V and 3 bases at J, with 13 bases between the two ends. This CDR3 has 16 amino acids. CDR3 residues: CASSLGSHRDNQPQHF. CDR3 coding DNA: TGTGCCAGCAGCTTAGGCTCCCACAGGGACAATCAGCCCCAGCATTTT.

The chain uses TRBV27 and TRBJ2-3; 14 bases match TRBD2. Per germline, CDR1 MNHEY and CDR2 SMNVEV (reference sequence). The V and J ends lost 5 bases and 6 bases, in that order; junction bases with no gene match: 13. The length of the CDR3 is 18 residues. CDR3 loop: CASSRTSGGLPFEDTQYF. In DNA, the CDR3 is TGTGCCAGCAGTCGGACTAGCGGGGGGCTTCCCTTCGAGGATACGCAGTATTTT.

In its sample, this clonotype was seen many times. The chain recombines TRBV15 with TRBJ1-4, with a weak D call TRBD1 (6 bases). With 5 bases removed from V and 8 bases from J, the gap between germline ends came to 27 bases. Germline values: CDR1 LNHNV, CDR2 YYDKDF (reference sequence). There are 18 residues in the CDR3. CDR3 protein: CATSVRRQVSAPGEKLFF. The CDR3 DNA sequence: TGTGCCACCAGCGTAAGAAGACAGGTATCGGCGCCTGGCGAAAAACTGTTTTTT.

This clonotype was seen many times. The genes are TRBV11-2 and TRBJ2-7; D is unclear. In germline, CDR1 is SGHAT, CDR2 FQNNGV. The CDR3 consists of 13 residues. The ends were cut back, 4 bases at V and 2 bases at J, with 9 bases in the middle. This CDR3 is CASSSPVTYEQYF. CDR3 nucleotide sequence: TGTGCCAGCAGCTCCCCCGTTACCTACGAGCAGTACTTC.

The table lists this clonotype with many counts. This chain joins TRBV28 and TRBJ1-5; D is undetermined. This CDR3 contains 15 residues. The ends were cut back, 6 bases at V and 6 bases at J, with 18 bases in the middle. Germline V lookup: CDR1 MDHEN, CDR2 SYDVKM. CDR3 bases: TGTGCCAGCAGCACACCCCCCGGCGGTGGTCAGCCCCAGCATTTT. Its translation is CASSTPPGGGQPQHF.